The count of the clone carrying this TCR beta chain is one. The method was immunoSEQ multiplex PCR; TCRdb's version includes in-frame clones alone and lacks a portion of them. The table records 14,000 or so clones, 75% to 90% of them present only once. The data were taken from a study of technical replicates of blood from a handful of donors. This CDR3 is 14 amino acids long. Trimming took off 2 bases at V and 1 base at J, with 8 bases between the two ends. Germline loops: CDR1 MNHNY, CDR2 SVGAGI (reference sequence). The chain is built from TRBV6-6 and TRBJ2-5; perhaps TRBD1 as D (6 bases). The TCR sequence derives from a human donor in good health. The specimen was PBMCs. The CDR3 DNA reads TGTGCCAGCAGTTACGGGACAATCCAAGAGACCCAGTACTTC. Translated: CASSYGTIQETQYF.